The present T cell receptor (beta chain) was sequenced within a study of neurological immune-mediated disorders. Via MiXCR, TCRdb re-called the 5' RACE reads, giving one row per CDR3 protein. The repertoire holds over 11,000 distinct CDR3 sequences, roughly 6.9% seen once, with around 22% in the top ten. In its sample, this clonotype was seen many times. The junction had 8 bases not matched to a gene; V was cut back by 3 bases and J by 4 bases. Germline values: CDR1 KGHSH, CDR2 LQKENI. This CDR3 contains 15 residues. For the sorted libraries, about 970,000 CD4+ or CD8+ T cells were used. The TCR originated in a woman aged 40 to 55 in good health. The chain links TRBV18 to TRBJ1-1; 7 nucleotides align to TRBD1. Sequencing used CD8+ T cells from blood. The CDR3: CASSPPIQGSTEAFF. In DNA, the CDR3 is TGTGCCAGCTCACCTCCAATACAGGGGAGCACTGAAGCTTTCTTT.